The clone carrying this T cell receptor beta chain came up many times. Its antigen remains unidentified. These data are taken from a study of identical twins. A universal primer site was incorporated via template switching, and the cDNA contained unique molecular identifiers. MiXCR was run by TCRdb on the 5' RACE reads, yielding one entry per CDR3 protein. In the table there are fewer than 350,000 distinct CDR3 sequences, about 8% of which are singletons. Study-wide results and caveats: Fewer insertions were carried by abundant cord blood beta clonotypes, but none was seen in memory repertoires.

CDR1 and CDR2 from the germline V gene are SNHLY and FYNNEI. CDR3 length equals 18 residues. V gave up 3 bases and J gave up 4 bases; unmatched junction bases: 15. These same records also appear under a second study, on yellow fever vaccine responses in identical twins.

Source material: memory (CD45RO+) T cells sorted from blood. The chain couples TRBV2 to TRBJ2-7, with 10 bases lining up with TRBD2. This TCR was recovered from a woman aged 18-30 years in good health. CDR3 bases: TGTGCCAGCAGTGAGAGGGCTAGCGGGAGAAAAGAAGGGTACGAGCAGTACTTC. It is translated as CASSERASGRKEGYEQYF.